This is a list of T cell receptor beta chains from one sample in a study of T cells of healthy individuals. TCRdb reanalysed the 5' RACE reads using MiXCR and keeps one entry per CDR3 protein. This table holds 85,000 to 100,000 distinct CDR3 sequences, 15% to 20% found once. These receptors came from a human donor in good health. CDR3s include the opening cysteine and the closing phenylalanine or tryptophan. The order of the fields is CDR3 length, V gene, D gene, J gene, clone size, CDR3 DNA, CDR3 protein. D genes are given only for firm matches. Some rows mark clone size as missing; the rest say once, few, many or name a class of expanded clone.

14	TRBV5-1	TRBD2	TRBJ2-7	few	TGCGCCAGCTATAGGGACTACGGGAGTCGCGAGCAGTACTTC	CASYRDYGSREQYF
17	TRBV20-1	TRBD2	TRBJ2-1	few	TGCAGTGCTAACCGACCGGGACTAGCGTCTACCTACAATGAGCAGTTCTTC	CSANRPGLASTYNEQFF
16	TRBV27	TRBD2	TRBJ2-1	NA	TGTGCCAGCACCACCCCGACTAGCGGGGGGGCAAGGGAGCAGTTCTTC	CASTTPTSGGAREQFF
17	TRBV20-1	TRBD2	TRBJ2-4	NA	TGCAGTGCTCCCGGACTAGCCCCCACTTCAGCCAAAAACATTCAGTACTTC	CSAPGLAPTSAKNIQYF
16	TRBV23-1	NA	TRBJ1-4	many	TGCGCCAGCAGTCAGGGGTCGGGATCAACTAATGAAAAACTGTTTTTT	CASSQGSGSTNEKLFF
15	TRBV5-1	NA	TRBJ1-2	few	TGCGCCAGCAGCTTGGGAACAAACCTCTTCTATGGCTACACCTTC	CASSLGTNLFYGYTF
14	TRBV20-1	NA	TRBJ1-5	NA	TGCAGTGCTAGTCCCGCTGCCCTTAATCAGCCCCAGCATTTT	CSASPAALNQPQHF
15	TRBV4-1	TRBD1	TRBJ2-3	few	TGCGCCAGCAGCCACGCCGGGACAGGTGCAGATACGCAGTATTTT	CASSHAGTGADTQYF
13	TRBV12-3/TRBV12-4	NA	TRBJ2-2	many	TGTGCCAGCAGTTTTGTAGGGCCCGGGGAGCTGTTTTTT	CASSFVGPGELFF
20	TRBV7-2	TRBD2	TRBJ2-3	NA	TGTGCCAGCAGCTTGGACCCCCCCCTAGCGGGGGGGAGCTACACAGATACGCAGTATTTT	CASSLDPPLAGGSYTDTQYF
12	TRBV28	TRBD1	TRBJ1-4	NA	TGTGCCTCGGGACAGGGTCGGGAAAAACTGTTTTTT	CASGQGREKLFF
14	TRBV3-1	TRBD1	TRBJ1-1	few	TGTGCCAGCAGCTTCAGGGGGTATAACACTGAAGCTTTCTTT	CASSFRGYNTEAFF
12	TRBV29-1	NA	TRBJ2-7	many	TGCAGCGTTGTCCTACAGGCCTACGAGCAGTACTTC	CSVVLQAYEQYF
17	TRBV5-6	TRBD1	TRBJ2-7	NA	TGTGCCAGCAGCCCCCTTCGGGGGACAGGGTTTAACTACGAGCAGTACTTC	CASSPLRGTGFNYEQYF
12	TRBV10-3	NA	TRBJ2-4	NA	TGTGCCATCAGTGAAGTAGGGGGCATTCAGTACTTC	CAISEVGGIQYF
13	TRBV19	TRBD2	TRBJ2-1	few	TGTGCCAGTAGGACGGGAGGGGGGAATGAGCAGTTCTTC	CASRTGGGNEQFF
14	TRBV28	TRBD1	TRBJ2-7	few	TGTGCCAGCAGTTATGGGGACAGGGACAACGAGCAGTACTTC	CASSYGDRDNEQYF
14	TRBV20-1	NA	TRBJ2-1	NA	TGCAGTGCTAGGGGCGGGGCGGATTACAATGAGCAGTTCTTC	CSARGGADYNEQFF
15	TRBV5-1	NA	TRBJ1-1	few	TGCGCCAGCAGCTTGGTAGCTCAGGGAAGTACTGAAGCTTTCTTT	CASSLVAQGSTEAFF
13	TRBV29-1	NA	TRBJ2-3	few	TGCAGCGCCCTGGGCGCTAGCACAGATACGCAGTATTTT	CSALGASTDTQYF
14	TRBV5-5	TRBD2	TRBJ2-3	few	TGTGCCAGCAGCTTAGCGGGATCCACAGATACGCAGTATTTT	CASSLAGSTDTQYF
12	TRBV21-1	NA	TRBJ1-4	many	TGTGCCAGCAAAAAGGGGTTTGAAAAACTGTTTTTT	CASKKGFEKLFF
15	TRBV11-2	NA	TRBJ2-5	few	TGTGCCAGCAGAACGTCAAGGGGCTTACAAGAGACCCAGTACTTC	CASRTSRGLQETQYF
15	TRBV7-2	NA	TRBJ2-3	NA	TGTGCCAGCAGCCTGGGGTCTGCTGCAAGGGATACGCAGTATTTT	CASSLGSAARDTQYF
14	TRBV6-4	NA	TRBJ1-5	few	TGTGCCAGCAGTGACTCTTACAGCAATCAGCCCCAGCATTTT	CASSDSYSNQPQHF
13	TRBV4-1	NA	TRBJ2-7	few	TGCGCCAGCAGCCAAGTTGCCCTATACGAGCAGTACTTC	CASSQVALYEQYF
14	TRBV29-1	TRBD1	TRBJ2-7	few	TGCAGCGCAAACGACAGGGGTAAATTCTACGAGCAGTACTTC	CSANDRGKFYEQYF
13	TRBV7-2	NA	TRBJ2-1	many	TGTGCCAGCAGCTCCGATGGGGCTAATGAGCAGTTCTTC	CASSSDGANEQFF
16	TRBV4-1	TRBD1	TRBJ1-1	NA	TGCGCCAGCAGCCTGACCAAGGACAGGCAGAACACTGAAGCTTTCTTT	CASSLTKDRQNTEAFF
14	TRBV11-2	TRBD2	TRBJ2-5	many	TGTGCCAGCAGCCCCCCGACTAGCGGAGAGACCCAGTACTTC	CASSPPTSGETQYF
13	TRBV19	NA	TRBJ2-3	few	TGTGCCAGTTCGGGGGCCAGCACAGATACGCAGTATTTT	CASSGASTDTQYF
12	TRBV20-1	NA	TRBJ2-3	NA	TGCAGTGCTAGAGATCCCCCAGATACGCAGTATTTT	CSARDPPDTQYF
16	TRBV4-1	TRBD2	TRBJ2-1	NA	TGCGCCAGCAGCCAAGATGAGAGTAGCGGGAGGCTCGAGCAGTTCTTC	CASSQDESSGRLEQFF
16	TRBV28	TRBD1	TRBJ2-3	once	TGTGCCAGCAGTCCCCTTGGGACAGGTTGGGAGGATACGCAGTATTTT	CASSPLGTGWEDTQYF
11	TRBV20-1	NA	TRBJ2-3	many	TGCAGTGGGCCAGTAGGTGATACGCAGTATTTT	CSGPVGDTQYF
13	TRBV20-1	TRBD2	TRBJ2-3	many	TGCAGTGCAGGGTCTAGCGGAATGCATACGCAGTATTTT	CSAGSSGMHTQYF
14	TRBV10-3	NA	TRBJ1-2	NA	TGTGCCATCAGTGAGTCGACCAGGGCCGATGGCTACACCTTC	CAISESTRADGYTF
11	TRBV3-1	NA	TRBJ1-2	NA	TGTGCCAGCCAGGGACGGGATGGCTACACCTTC	CASQGRDGYTF
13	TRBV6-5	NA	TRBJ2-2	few	TGTGCCAGCAGTCCCCAGCGCACCGGGGAGCTGTTTTTT	CASSPQRTGELFF
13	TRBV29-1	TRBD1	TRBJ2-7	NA	TGCAGCGTAGCCGGGACAGGGGTAAACGAGCAGTACTTC	CSVAGTGVNEQYF
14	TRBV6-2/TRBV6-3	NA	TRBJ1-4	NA	TGTGCCAGCAGTTCGACAGGCCCTAATGAAAAACTGTTTTTT	CASSSTGPNEKLFF
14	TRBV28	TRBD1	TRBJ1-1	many	TGTGCCAGCAGCCAGACAGGGGGCCGGTCTGAAGCTTTCTTT	CASSQTGGRSEAFF
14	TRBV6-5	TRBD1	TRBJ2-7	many	TGTGCCAGCAGTTACGGGGACAGATCCTACGAGCAGTACTTC	CASSYGDRSYEQYF
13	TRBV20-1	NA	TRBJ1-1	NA	TGCAGTGCTAGAGATCCGGGGAACACTGAAGCTTTCTTT	CSARDPGNTEAFF
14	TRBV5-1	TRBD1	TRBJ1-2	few	TGCGCCAGCAGCTCCGTGACAGGGGACGGTGGCTACACCTTC	CASSSVTGDGGYTF
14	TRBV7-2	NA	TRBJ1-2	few	TGTGCCAGCAGGCCTCTCGTCTATCCCTATGGCTACACCTTC	CASRPLVYPYGYTF
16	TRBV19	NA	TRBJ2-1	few	TGTGCCAGTAGTATAGGATCCGACAGGACCCCCAATGAGCAGTTCTTC	CASSIGSDRTPNEQFF
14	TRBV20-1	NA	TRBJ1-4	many	TGCAGTGCGGCGCTGGGGGCAACTAATGAAAAACTGTTTTTT	CSAALGATNEKLFF
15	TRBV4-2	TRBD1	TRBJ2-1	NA	TGTGCCAGCAGCCAAGGCCAGGGGGTAGGCCTTCAGCAGTTCTTC	CASSQGQGVGLQQFF
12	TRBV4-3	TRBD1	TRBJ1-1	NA	TGCGCCAGCAGCCAGGGGACAGGGAATGCTTTCTTT	CASSQGTGNAFF
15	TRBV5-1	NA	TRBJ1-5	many	TGCGCCAGCAGCTTGGATCTGGCGAGCAATCAGCCCCAGCATTTT	CASSLDLASNQPQHF
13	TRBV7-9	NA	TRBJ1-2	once	TGTGCCAGCAGTAGGGAAACTAACTATGGCTACACCTTC	CASSRETNYGYTF
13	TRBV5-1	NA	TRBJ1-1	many	TGCGCCAGCAGGGTCGACAGAAACACTGAAGCTTTCTTT	CASRVDRNTEAFF
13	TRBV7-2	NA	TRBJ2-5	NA	TGTGCCAGCAGCTTAGACCCTACGACAACCCAGTACTTC	CASSLDPTTTQYF
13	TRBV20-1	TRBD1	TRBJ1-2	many	TGCAGTGCCAGCCCAGGGACAGGGGTTGGCTACACCTTC	CSASPGTGVGYTF
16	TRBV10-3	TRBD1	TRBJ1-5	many	TGTGCCATCAGGGCGTCAGGGACAGGGGGGCATCAGCCCCAGCATTTT	CAIRASGTGGHQPQHF
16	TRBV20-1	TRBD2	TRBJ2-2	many	TGCAGTGTATCGGGGGGGCCTAGCGGGAAACTAGGGGAGCTGTTTTTT	CSVSGGPSGKLGELFF
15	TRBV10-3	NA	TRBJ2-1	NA	TGTGCCATCAGTGAGTCGAGCGGTGGTGCCAATGAGCAGTTCTTC	CAISESSGGANEQFF
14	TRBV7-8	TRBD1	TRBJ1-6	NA	TGTGCCAGCAGCCCCGGGACAGATGATTCACCCCTCCACTTT	CASSPGTDDSPLHF
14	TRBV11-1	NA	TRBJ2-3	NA	TGTGCCAGCAGCTTAAGTCTCACCACAGATACGCAGTATTTT	CASSLSLTTDTQYF